The entry that follows covers one T cell receptor (beta chain) sequence. Its antigen remains unidentified. The sample belongs to a study of CD8 T cells in ankylosing spondylitis. Notes on the study in general: A TCR beta motif of 8 or 9 highly homologous variants appeared characteristic of ankylosing spondylitis blood. Reportedly, matched ankylosing spondylitis synovial fluid was significantly enriched for disease-linked clones. CD8+ by phenotype, disease-linked clones were relatively rare in peripheral blood.

The germline V and J ends were trimmed by 5 bases and 4 bases, with 20 bases remaining between them. Germline loops: CDR1 SGHAT, CDR2 FQNNGV. The length of the CDR3 is 16 residues. Preparation of TCR beta libraries was done by quantitative 5'-RACE with molecular barcodes. One entry per CDR3 protein, called by TCRdb with MiXCR from the 5' RACE reads. This sample has about 500,000 distinct CDR3 sequences; approximately 11% occur once, and the top ten carry nearly 7%. Material: blood, either unsorted or a sorted T cell fraction (not recorded which). This chain uses TRBV11-2 with TRBJ1-2, with D perhaps TRBD1 (5 bases). The source of this sequence is a male donor with ankylosing spondylitis. The CDR3 DNA follows: TGTGCCAGCAGCCCCGCGGGTGGGCAGGGTGCCTATGGCTACACCTTC. Translated, it gives CASSPAGGQGAYGYTF.